This entry features one T cell receptor beta chain sequence. Its specificity is not known. The data are from a study of siplizumab effects on memory and regulatory T cells. This CDR3 is 15 amino acids long. CDR1 is LNHNV and CDR2 is YYDKDF in the germline V gene (reference sequence). Unmatched junction bases numbered 6, after V lost 6 bases and J lost 2 bases. Generated by immunoSEQ multiplex PCR, the TCRdb table keeps only in-frame clones and is missing some. The sample contains about 27,000 clones, approximately 82% of which appear only once. General observations from the study: Alloreactive sequences whose origin lay in unstimulated CD4+ memory cells were significantly reduced by siplizumab.

The sequence was collected from a human donor in good health. The sequenced sample was memory CD4+ T cells sorted from blood. The chain couples TRBV15 to TRBJ1-5; TRBD1 aligns across 8 bases. For the CDR3, the DNA is TGTGCCACCAGGGATACAGGGGGTGGCAATCAGCCCCAGCATTTT. It encodes CATRDTGGGNQPQHF.